The entry that follows covers one T cell receptor (beta chain) sequence. Data came from immunoSEQ multiplex PCR; TCRdb stores just in-frame clones and leaves some out. The sample yields 150,000 to 200,000 clones, approximately 86% seen once. The V end lost 3 bases, the J end lost 3 bases, and 8 bases lay between the germline ends. The CDR3 has 13 residues. CDR1 and CDR2 from the germline V gene are MNHNS and SASEGT. This sample stems from a study of blood T cell repertoires in COVID-19. Study-level background: Researchers got acute and convalescent COVID-19 samples from the United States, Italy and Spain.

The chain recombines TRBV6-1 with TRBJ1-1; no clear D gene. The source of this sequence is a woman of 80 years or more with COVID-19, enrolled during active disease. Sequencing input: peripheral blood. DNA for the CDR3: TGTGCCAGCAGTGAGAGGGTTGACACTGAAGCTTTCTTT. This encodes CASSERVDTEAFF.